This T cell receptor (beta chain) appears in the sequencing data of a study of cytomegalovirus exposure and HLA in healthy donors. This clone came up a few times. What it recognizes is unknown. General study points: Presence/absence comparisons presumed near-even sequencing depth among donors. A later analysis reported that several of the most significant clusters appeared to be linked to common viral pathogens, among them Epstein-Barr virus.

The study ran its PCR with 60 Vbeta and 13 Jbeta primers. Assay used: immunoSEQ multiplex PCR; TCRdb lists only in-frame clones, some missing. The data contain over 150,000 clones, 65% to 70% of them singletons. The CDR3 contains 16 residues. Trimming took off 1 base at V and 1 base at J, with 13 bases between the two ends. CDR1 and CDR2 (germline): MNHNY, SVGAGI (reference sequence). Input material: PBMCs. The source is a young woman in good health and CMV-seropositive. This chain connects TRBV6-6 to TRBJ1-1; D ambiguous. CDR3 residues: CASSYWSRGENTEAFF. The DNA for the CDR3 is TGTGCCAGCAGTTACTGGTCCCGGGGAGAGAACACTGAAGCTTTCTTT.